These 16 T cell receptor beta chains came from one sample sequenced in a study of cytomegalovirus exposure and HLA in healthy donors. With 60 Vbeta and 13 Jbeta primers, the PCR was carried out. The data were produced by immunoSEQ multiplex PCR, yet TCRdb's version contains in-frame clones alone and is incomplete. The sample has under 150,000 clones, around 84% seen once. Material for sequencing was PBMCs. The receptors stem from a boy aged 2-15 years in good health and CMV-seronegative.

V and J are TRBV27 and TRBJ2-1; D may be TRBD2 (6 bases). Trimming took off 6 bases at V and 9 bases at J, with 21 bases between the two ends. The germline gives CDR1 MNHEY, CDR2 SMNVEV (reference sequence). CDR3 size: 15 residues. The CDR3 DNA sequence: TGTGCCAGCAGCCTGGGGACTTCTCTTGGGGGTGAGCAGTTCTTC. It translates to CASSLGTSLGGEQFF.

This chain links TRBV7-3 with TRBJ1-1; the D is unclear. CDR1 and CDR2 (germline): SGHTA, FQGTGA. Trimming pared 4 bases from V and 8 bases from J, leaving 14 bases between. The CDR3 consists of 13 residues. CDR3 residues: CASSSAGNPEAFF. CDR3 coding DNA: TGTGCCAGCAGCTCGGCGGGGAATCCCGAAGCTTTCTTT.

The chain is built from TRBV27 and TRBJ2-7, with TRBD1 matching over 7 bases. The CDR3 has 14 residues. The germline CDR1 and CDR2 sequences are MNHEY and SMNVEV (reference sequence). The V segment lost 5 bases and the J segment 1 base; nucleotides outside the gene matches: 5. CDR3 DNA: TGTGCCAGCAGTATCGACAGGGATTCCTACGAGCAGTACTTC. Translating gives CASSIDRDSYEQYF.

The chain combines TRBV10-3 with TRBJ2-1, with 7 bases identical to TRBD1. This CDR3 is built from 14 residues. J lost 8 bases, V lost 9 bases, and 13 bases had no gene match. Per the germline V gene, CDR1 is ENHRY and CDR2 is SYGVKD. The CDR3 loop is CAIGGQGVADEQFF. CDR3 in DNA: TGTGCCATTGGTGGGCAGGGGGTGGCCGATGAGCAGTTCTTC.

This clone showed up just a few times. The gene calls are TRBV28 and TRBJ1-4; D is possibly TRBD1 (5 bases). CDR1 and CDR2 from the germline V gene are MDHEN and SYDVKM. This CDR3 comprises 14 residues. V shed 3 bases and J shed 7 bases, with 12 bases lying between them. The CDR3 protein is CASSFPREAEKLFF. The CDR3 nucleotides read TGTGCCAGCAGTTTTCCCAGGGAGGCTGAAAAACTGTTTTTT.

V usage is TRBV5-6 and J usage is TRBJ2-7, with TRBD1 as a possible D gene (6 bases). The CDR3 extends over 16 amino acids. The V and J ends lost 3 bases and 2 bases respectively, with 18 bases between them. Germline CDR1 SGHDT, CDR2 YYEEEE. In DNA, the CDR3 is TGTGCCAGCAGCTCGATAGGACAGAAGATACCCTACGAGCAGTACTTC. Amino acid sequence: CASSSIGQKIPYEQYF.

The J gene is TRBJ2-2, the V gene TRBV2; tentatively, D is TRBD1 (6 bases). Germline assignment: CDR1 SNHLY and CDR2 FYNNEI. The ends were cut back, 7 bases at V and 7 bases at J, with 10 bases in the middle. This CDR3 contains 12 residues. CDR3 loop: CASTAGVGELFF. The CDR3 DNA sequence: TGTGCCAGCACTGCAGGGGTCGGGGAGCTGTTTTTT. The whole variable domain, filled in from reference TRBV2 and TRBJ2-2, reads EPEVTQTPSHQVTQMGQEVILRCVPISNHLYFYWYRQILGQKVEFLVSFYNNEISEKSEIFDDQFSVERPDGSNFTLKIRSTKLEDSAMYFCASTAGVGELFFGEGSRLTVL.

V and J are TRBV5-6 and TRBJ2-1; possibly TRBD2 for D (5 bases). The CDR3 is 17 residues long. V lost 1 base, J lost 4 bases, and 18 bases lay in between. Per the germline V gene, CDR1 is SGHDT and CDR2 is YYEEEE. The CDR3 loop reads CASSLSDGRAVYNEQFF. CDR3 in DNA: TGTGCCAGCAGCTTGAGTGACGGGCGGGCGGTTTACAATGAGCAGTTCTTC.

The CDR3 DNA sequence: TGTGCCAGCAGCGCGAAGCCGGGACAGAAAGCTTTCTTT. Amino acid sequence: CASSAKPGQKAFF. The chain uses TRBV7-8 and TRBJ1-1, with 7 bases that match TRBD1. The junction had 9 bases not matched to a gene; V was cut back by 5 bases and J by 9 bases. Germline V CDR1 and CDR2: SGHVS, FQNEAQ. This CDR3 spans 13 amino acids. Drawing the rest from reference TRBV7-8 and TRBJ1-1, the complete variable domain is GAGVSQSPRYKVAKRGQDVALRCDPISGHVSLFWYQQALGQGPEFLTYFQNEAQLDKSGLPSDRFFAERPEGSVSTLKIQRTQQEDSAVYLCASSAKPGQKAFFGQGTRLTVV.

The chain combines TRBV28 with TRBJ2-1; D is uncertain. Germline V CDR1 and CDR2: MDHEN, SYDVKM. There are 15 residues in the CDR3. V gave up 3 bases and J gave up 2 bases, with 11 bases separating them. CDR3 region: CASSFAEIPYNEQFF. CDR3 DNA sequence: TGTGCCAGCAGTTTTGCGGAGATACCCTACAATGAGCAGTTCTTC.

This clone has just one count. The chain has TRBV11-3 and TRBJ2-7; D gene ambiguous. The V gene's germline CDR1 is SGHNT and CDR2 YENEEA. The CDR3 spans 13 residues. The germline V and J ends were trimmed by 1 base and 5 bases, with 9 bases remaining between them. CDR3 DNA sequence: TGTGCCAGCAGCTTAGGCCCAGGTAACGAGCAGTACTTC. Translated, it gives CASSLGPGNEQYF.

The V and J genes are TRBV29-1 and TRBJ1-1, with a possible D match to TRBD1 (5 bases). V was pared by 4 bases and J by 1 base, with 19 bases between. This CDR3 is 16 amino acids long. The V gene's germline CDR1 is SQVTM and CDR2 ANQGSEA. DNA of the CDR3: TGCAGCGTTGGTGGGGGTATGGGGGGGTGGAACACTGAAGCTTTCTTT. Its translation is CSVGGGMGGWNTEAFF.

This chain connects TRBV5-8 to TRBJ1-5; possibly TRBD1 for D (6 bases). V lost 0 bases and J lost 7, with 20 bases in between. CDR1 and CDR2 from the germline V gene are SGHTS and YDEGEE. CDR3 size: 17 residues. CDR3: CASSLGALGGGRQPQHF. The CDR3 coding sequence is TGTGCCAGCAGCTTGGGCGCTTTAGGGGGGGGGCGGCAGCCCCAGCATTTT.

The table lists this clone with a count of one. The rearrangement joins TRBV18 to TRBJ1-1; perhaps TRBD1 as D (6 bases). Germline values: CDR1 KGHSH, CDR2 LQKENI. This CDR3 comprises 16 residues. Trimming pared 2 bases from V and 2 bases from J, leaving 15 bases between. Written as DNA, the CDR3 is TGTGCCAGCTCACCATCTCAAACAGGGCTTAACACTGAAGCTTTCTTT. Translation gives CASSPSQTGLNTEAFF.

The chain carries TRBV7-3 and TRBJ1-6; D unclear. The CDR3 extends over 15 amino acids. The V gene lost 5 bases and the J gene lost 2 bases, with 10 bases spanning the gap. Germline CDR1 SGHTA, CDR2 FQGTGA. The CDR3 coding sequence is TGTGCCAGCAGCCTTTCGGGTGCCTATAATTCACCCCTCCACTTT. Protein sequence: CASSLSGAYNSPLHF.

The chain couples TRBV7-9 to TRBJ2-1, with a tentative D call TRBD1 (5 bases). V was shortened by 1 base and J by 8 bases, with 12 bases between the two germline ends. The CDR3 extends over 14 amino acids. Germline CDR1 SEHNR, CDR2 FQNEAQ (reference sequence). CDR3 bases: TGTGCCAGCAGCTTAGATCAGGGTCCGGATGAGCAGTTCTTC. It yields the protein CASSLDQGPDEQFF.